The rows below give T cell receptor beta chains drawn from one sample of a study of blood T cell repertoires in COVID-19. Sequencing used immunoSEQ multiplex PCR; TCRdb keeps in-frame clones, though not all of them. The top ten clones hold 25% to 30% of a sample with about 25,000 clones, less than 90% of them seen once. Sequencing was done on a sample of peripheral blood. The receptors here all came from a man between 65 and 79 years old with COVID-19, enrolled during active disease. The conserved cysteine and the conserved F or W are not part of the CDR3 here. Each record gives: D gene, J gene, V gene, CDR3 protein. The D gene is left open where the match is weak.

TRBD2,TRBJ2-5,TRBV7-9,ASSLERLAGETQY
NA,TRBJ1-1,TRBV19,ASRDPGSEAF
NA,TRBJ1-3,TRBV6-5,ASSYRGSSGNTIY
TRBD2,TRBJ2-7,TRBV5-1,ASSLGLAGEQY
NA,TRBJ2-5,TRBV5-1,ASRQAQETQY
NA,TRBJ2-1,TRBV5-1,ASSWGLAVSYNEQF
NA,TRBJ2-7,TRBV5-1,ASSLDAHPGEQY
NA,TRBJ1-5,TRBV7-9,ASSGTNSNQPQH
TRBD1,TRBJ1-2,TRBV6-5,ASKLDRESGYT
NA,TRBJ2-3,TRBV19,ASSVRETDTQY
NA,TRBJ1-6,TRBV6-2/TRBV6-3,ASSLPGNSPLH
TRBD1,TRBJ1-1,TRBV5-5,ASSFRQGVRTEAF
NA,TRBJ2-5,TRBV5-5,ASSLALVETQY
TRBD1,TRBJ2-7,TRBV6-5,ASSFGQDYEQY
NA,TRBJ1-5,TRBV27,ASSFSFSNQPQH
NA,TRBJ1-5,TRBV27,ASSIGGKQPQH
NA,TRBJ1-2,TRBV7-8,ASSVDRPLDGYT
TRBD1,TRBJ1-4,TRBV5-1,ASSRGQGAGWIEKLF
NA,TRBJ2-3,TRBV27,ASRTGGDTQY
NA,TRBJ1-5,TRBV27,ASSLSSGVRQPQH
TRBD2,TRBJ2-1,TRBV3-1/TRBV3-2,ASSQERGTSGYNEQF
TRBD2,TRBJ2-2,TRBV29-1,SVELAGDSGELF
NA,TRBJ1-1,TRBV11-3,ASSLGVGRSEAF
NA,TRBJ1-1,TRBV21-1,ASSKWEGEAF
NA,TRBJ1-1,TRBV4-1,ASSQTDLNTEAF
NA,TRBJ2-1,TRBV10-3,AIDGLGNEQF
TRBD1,TRBJ1-1,TRBV7-2,ASRPGTVNTEAF
TRBD1,TRBJ1-4,TRBV24-1,ASRTGREKLF
TRBD1,TRBJ1-5,TRBV19,ASKPGQGGQPQH
NA,TRBJ2-6,TRBV7-2,ASSAQGRGAGANVLT
NA,TRBJ2-1,TRBV29-1,SVVFARSSYNEQF
TRBD1,TRBJ2-7,TRBV19,ASSARGPYEQY
NA,TRBJ1-5,TRBV15,ATNNRGSNQPQH
TRBD2,TRBJ2-7,TRBV2,ASSESGSLVYEQY
TRBD1,TRBJ2-3,TRBV10-1,ASSESGQGPY
NA,TRBJ2-7,TRBV5-1,ASSFGPDSEQY
NA,TRBJ1-4,TRBV6-5,ASSLSPERAEKLF
NA,TRBJ1-2,TRBV7-6,ASSPPPDGGSGYT
TRBD2,TRBJ2-3,TRBV5-1,ASRAGVSTDTQY
TRBD1,TRBJ2-1,TRBV24-1,ATSATPTVTGAANEQF
TRBD2,TRBJ2-2,TRBV30,AWAPFRLAGGAGELF
TRBD1,TRBJ2-7,TRBV5-1,ASSPGTGSYEQY
TRBD1,TRBJ2-7,TRBV7-9,ASSPRDRGPSEQY
NA,TRBJ1-5,TRBV2,ASCPWEGGNQPQH
NA,TRBJ2-7,TRBV29-1,SVEDLIGQY
NA,TRBJ2-2,TRBV4-1,ASSQARMDSAGELF
TRBD1,TRBJ2-5,TRBV5-1,ASRQGTQETQY
NA,TRBJ1-1,TRBV6-5,ASRPFTTGTEAF
TRBD1,TRBJ2-1,TRBV5-4,ASRDRAYNEQF
TRBD2,TRBJ2-3,TRBV7-2,ASSARLAGATDTQY
NA,TRBJ2-1,TRBV27,ASSLAGAGSGFEQF
NA,TRBJ1-5,TRBV30,AWSVTGNQPQH
NA,TRBJ2-7,TRBV15,ATSSFQGGSEQY